Following are 5 T cell receptor beta chains from one sample sequenced in a study of blood T cells in healthy people across ages. Sample-barcoded 5' priming and a J-beta primer mix drove a second PCR of roughly 7 to 11 cycles. TCRdb passed the 5' RACE reads through MiXCR, listing each CDR3 protein once. The sample lists over 600,000 distinct CDR3 sequences; less than 45% were seen once. Sequences were obtained from blood. These receptor sequences come from a man of 80 years or more in good health.

The chain recombines TRBV6-6 with TRBJ2-4, with 8 nucleotides matching TRBD1. This CDR3 comprises 15 residues. CDR1 and CDR2 from the germline V gene are MNHNY and SVGAGI (reference sequence). The ends lost 3 bases at V and 7 bases at J; junction bases unmatched: 8. Written as DNA, the CDR3 is TGTGCCAGCAGTTATATCCGGACAGGGTATAACATTCAGTACTTC. It translates to CASSYIRTGYNIQYF.

This sequence joins TRBV4-2 and TRBJ2-3; 11 bases map to TRBD1. The CDR3 loop spans 18 amino acids. With 1 base clipped from V and 3 bases from J, the junction kept 9 bases outside the gene matches. Germline CDR1 and CDR2: LGHNA and YNFKEQ. CDR3 bases: TGTGCCAGCAGCCAAGCCGGGACAGGGGGGGCTTCGACAGATACGCAGTATTTT. Its translation: CASSQAGTGGASTDTQYF.

This clonotype was seen only a few times. The chain is built from TRBV29-1 and TRBJ2-7; TRBD1 agrees at 9 bases. With V trimmed by 6 bases and J by 0 bases, 9 bases remained unmatched. Germline values: CDR1 SQVTM, CDR2 ANQGSEA. The CDR3 is made up of 15 amino acids. The CDR3 sequence: CSVHTGTGYSYEQYF. Here the CDR3 DNA reads TGCAGCGTGCACACCGGGACAGGGTACTCCTACGAGCAGTACTTC.

The genes are TRBV5-1 and TRBJ1-4, with 11 bases fitting TRBD1. Germline CDR1 is SGHRS and CDR2 is YFSETQ. The V segment lost 4 bases and the J segment 8 bases; nucleotides outside the gene matches: 10. The CDR3 covers 16 residues. CDR3: CASSPGQGALGEKLFF. The CDR3 DNA sequence: TGCGCCAGCAGCCCAGGACAGGGGGCCTTAGGGGAAAAACTGTTTTTT.

This clonotype appeared many times. The rearrangement joins TRBV28 to TRBJ2-5; 8 bases align to TRBD1. The CDR3 is 14 residues long. In germline, CDR1 is MDHEN, CDR2 SYDVKM. V lost 10 bases and J lost 4; bases outside the gene matches: 11. The CDR3 nucleotides read TGTGCCAACGCTCGACAGGGGTTTGGAGAGACCCAGTACTTC. This sequence encodes CANARQGFGETQYF.